This TCR beta chain came from a study of blood T cell repertoires in COVID-19. V lost 2 bases, J lost 7 bases, and 7 bases lay in between. There are 12 residues in the CDR3. Per the germline V gene, CDR1 is SNHLY and CDR2 is FYNNEI. Repertoires were generated with immunoSEQ multiplex PCR, while TCRdb's copy carries only in-frame clones and drops some. The repertoire consists of 190,000 or so clones, with about 81% occurring once and the leading ten covering roughly 12%. This chain connects TRBV2 to TRBJ2-3, with D hard to call. Input material: peripheral blood. The TCR comes from a woman older than 75 with COVID-19, enrolled during active disease. In DNA, the CDR3 is TGTGCCAGCAGTGAACGGTCCCATACGCAGTATTTT. It is translated as CASSERSHTQYF.